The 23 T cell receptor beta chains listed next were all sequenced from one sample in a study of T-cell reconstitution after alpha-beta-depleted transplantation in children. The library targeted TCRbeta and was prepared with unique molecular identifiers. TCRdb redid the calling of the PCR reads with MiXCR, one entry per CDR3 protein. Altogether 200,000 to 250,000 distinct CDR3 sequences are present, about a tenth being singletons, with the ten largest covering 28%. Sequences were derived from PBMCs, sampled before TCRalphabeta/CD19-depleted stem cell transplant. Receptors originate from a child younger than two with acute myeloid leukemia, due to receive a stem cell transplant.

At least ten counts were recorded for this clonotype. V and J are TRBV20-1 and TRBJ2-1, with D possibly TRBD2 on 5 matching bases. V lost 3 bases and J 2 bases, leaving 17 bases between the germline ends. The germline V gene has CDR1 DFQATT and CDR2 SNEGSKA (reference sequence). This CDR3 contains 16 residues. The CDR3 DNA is TGCAGTGCTAGCGGGGATTCATCTTTTACCTACAATGAGCAGTTCTTC. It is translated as CSASGDSSFTYNEQFF.

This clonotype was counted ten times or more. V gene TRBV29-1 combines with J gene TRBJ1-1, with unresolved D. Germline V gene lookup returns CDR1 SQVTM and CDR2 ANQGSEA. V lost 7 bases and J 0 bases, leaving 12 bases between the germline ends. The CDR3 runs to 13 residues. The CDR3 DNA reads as TGCAGCGGTCTGACGGGGATGAACACTGAAGCTTTCTTT. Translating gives CSGLTGMNTEAFF. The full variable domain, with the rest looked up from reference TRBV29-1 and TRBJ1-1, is SAVISQKPSRDICQRGTSLTIQCQVDSQVTMMFWYRQQPGQSLTLIATANQGSEATYESGFVIDKFPISRPNLTFSTLTVSNMSPEDSSIYLCSGLTGMNTEAFFGQGTRLTVV.

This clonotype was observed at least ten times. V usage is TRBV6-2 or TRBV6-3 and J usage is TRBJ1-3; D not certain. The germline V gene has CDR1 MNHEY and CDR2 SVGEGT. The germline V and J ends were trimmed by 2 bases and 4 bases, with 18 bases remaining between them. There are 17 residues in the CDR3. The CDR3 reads CASSYTRTGLLGNTIYF. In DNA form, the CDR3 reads TGTGCCAGCAGTTACACCAGGACGGGTCTCTTGGGAAACACCATATATTTT.

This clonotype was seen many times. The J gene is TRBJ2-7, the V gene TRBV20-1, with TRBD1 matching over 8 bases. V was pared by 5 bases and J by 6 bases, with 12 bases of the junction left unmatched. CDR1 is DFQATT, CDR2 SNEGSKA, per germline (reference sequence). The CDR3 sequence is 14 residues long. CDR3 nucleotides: TGCAGTGCTTCCCAGGGGGCTATTAGGGGCGAGCAGTACTTC. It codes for CSASQGAIRGEQYF.

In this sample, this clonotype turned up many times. CDR3 loop: CSASAVWGAINEQFF. CDR3 coding DNA: TGCAGTGCTAGTGCCGTGTGGGGGGCCATAAATGAGCAGTTCTTC. The chain is built from TRBV20-1 and TRBJ2-1; perhaps D is TRBD1 or TRBD2 (6 bases each). Germline CDR1 reads DFQATT; CDR2 reads SNEGSKA (reference sequence). The CDR3 is 15 amino acids. V lost 3 bases and J 7 bases, leaving 19 bases between the germline ends.

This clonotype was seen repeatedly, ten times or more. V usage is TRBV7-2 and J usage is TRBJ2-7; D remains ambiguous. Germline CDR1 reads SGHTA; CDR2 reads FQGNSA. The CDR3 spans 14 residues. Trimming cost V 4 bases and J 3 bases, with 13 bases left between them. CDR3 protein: CASSYAAQSYEQYF. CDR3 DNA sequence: TGTGCCAGCAGCTACGCCGCCCAAAGCTACGAGCAGTACTTC.

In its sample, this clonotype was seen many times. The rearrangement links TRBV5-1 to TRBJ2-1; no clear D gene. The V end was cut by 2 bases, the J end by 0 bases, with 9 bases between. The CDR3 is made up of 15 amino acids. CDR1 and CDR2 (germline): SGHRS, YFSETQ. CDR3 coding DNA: TGCGCCAGCAGCTTACAGTCCTCCTCCTACAATGAGCAGTTCTTC. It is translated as CASSLQSSSYNEQFF.

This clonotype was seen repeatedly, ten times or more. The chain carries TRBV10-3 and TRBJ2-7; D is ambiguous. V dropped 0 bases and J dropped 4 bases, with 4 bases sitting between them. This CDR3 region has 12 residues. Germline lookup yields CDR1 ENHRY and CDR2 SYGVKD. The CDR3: CAISESFYEQYF. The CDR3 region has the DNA TGTGCCATCAGTGAGTCTTTTTACGAGCAGTACTTC.

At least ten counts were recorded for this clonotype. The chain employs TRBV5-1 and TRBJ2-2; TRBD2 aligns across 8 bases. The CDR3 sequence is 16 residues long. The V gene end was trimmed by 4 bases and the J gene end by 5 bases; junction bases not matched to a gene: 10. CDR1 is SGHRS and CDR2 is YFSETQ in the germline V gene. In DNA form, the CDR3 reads TGCGCCAGCAGCCCTACTAGCGGAGTAGGGACCGGGGAGCTGTTTTTT. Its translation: CASSPTSGVGTGELFF.

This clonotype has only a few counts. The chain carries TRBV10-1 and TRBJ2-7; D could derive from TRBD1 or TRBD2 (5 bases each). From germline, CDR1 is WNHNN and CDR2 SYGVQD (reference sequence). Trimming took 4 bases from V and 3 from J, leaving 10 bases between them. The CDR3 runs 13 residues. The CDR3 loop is CASSVGRNYEQYF. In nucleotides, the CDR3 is TGCGCCAGCAGTGTGGGACGGAACTACGAGCAGTACTTC.

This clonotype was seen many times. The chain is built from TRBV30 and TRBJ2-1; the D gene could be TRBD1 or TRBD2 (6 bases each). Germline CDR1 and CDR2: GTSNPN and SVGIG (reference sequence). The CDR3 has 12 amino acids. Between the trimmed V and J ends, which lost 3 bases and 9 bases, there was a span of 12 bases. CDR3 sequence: CAWRPEGGEQFF. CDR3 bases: TGTGCCTGGAGACCGGAGGGGGGTGAGCAGTTCTTC.

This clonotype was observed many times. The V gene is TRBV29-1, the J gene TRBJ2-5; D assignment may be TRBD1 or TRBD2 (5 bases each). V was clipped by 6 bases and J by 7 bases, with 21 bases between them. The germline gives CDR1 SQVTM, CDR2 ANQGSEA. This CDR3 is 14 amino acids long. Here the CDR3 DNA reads TGCAGCGTCAAACCCGGGGTAGCTGGGGGGACCCAGTACTTC. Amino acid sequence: CSVKPGVAGGTQYF.

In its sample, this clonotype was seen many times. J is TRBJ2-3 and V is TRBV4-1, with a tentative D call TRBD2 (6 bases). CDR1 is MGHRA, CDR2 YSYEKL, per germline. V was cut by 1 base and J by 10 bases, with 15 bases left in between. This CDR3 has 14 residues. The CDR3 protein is CASSQVTRIDAQYF. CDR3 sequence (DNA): TGCGCCAGCAGCCAAGTGACTAGGATCGATGCGCAGTATTTT.

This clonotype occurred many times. The CDR3 is CSARDPGSSYGYTF. The CDR3 region has the DNA TGCAGTGCTAGAGATCCAGGGTCGAGCTATGGCTACACCTTC. The J gene is TRBJ1-2, the V gene TRBV20-1; D is perhaps TRBD1 (5 bases). The germline CDR1 and CDR2 sequences are DFQATT and SNEGSKA (reference sequence). The CDR3 totals 14 residues. Trimming took off 0 bases at V and 4 bases at J, with 12 bases between the two ends.

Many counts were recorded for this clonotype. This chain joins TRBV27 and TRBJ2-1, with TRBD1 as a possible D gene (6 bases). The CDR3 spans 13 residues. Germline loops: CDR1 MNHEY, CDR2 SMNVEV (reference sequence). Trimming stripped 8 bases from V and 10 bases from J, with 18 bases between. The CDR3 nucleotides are TGTGCCAGCCCGGGGAACAGGGCTGACGAGCAGTTCTTC. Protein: CASPGNRADEQFF.

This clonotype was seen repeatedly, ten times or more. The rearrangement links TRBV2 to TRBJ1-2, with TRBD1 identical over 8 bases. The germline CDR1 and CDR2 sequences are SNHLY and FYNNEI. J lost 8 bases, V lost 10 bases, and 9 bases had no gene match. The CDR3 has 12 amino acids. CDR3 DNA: TGTGCCACCGCGACAGGGGAAGGAGGCTACACCTTC. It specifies CATATGEGGYTF.

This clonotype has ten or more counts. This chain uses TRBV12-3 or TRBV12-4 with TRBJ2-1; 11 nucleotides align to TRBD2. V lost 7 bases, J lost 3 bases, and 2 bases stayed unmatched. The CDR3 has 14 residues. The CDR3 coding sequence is TGTGCCAGCAACCTAGCGGGAGGCTACAATGAGCAGTTCTTC. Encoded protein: CASNLAGGYNEQFF.

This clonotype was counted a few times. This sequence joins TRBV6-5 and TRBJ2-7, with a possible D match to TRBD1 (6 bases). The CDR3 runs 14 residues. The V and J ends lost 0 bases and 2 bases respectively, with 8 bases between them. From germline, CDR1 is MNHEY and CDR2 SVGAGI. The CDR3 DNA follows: TGTGCCAGCAGTTACTCGAAGGGGGCCTACGAGCAGTACTTC. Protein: CASSYSKGAYEQYF.

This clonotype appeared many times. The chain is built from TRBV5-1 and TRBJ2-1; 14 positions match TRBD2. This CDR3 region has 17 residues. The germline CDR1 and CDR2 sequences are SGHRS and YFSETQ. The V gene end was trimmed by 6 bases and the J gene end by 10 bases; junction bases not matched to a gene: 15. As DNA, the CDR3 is TGCGCCAGCAAGGGGGGGCCCCCGGGACTAGCGGGGGTCGAGCAGTTCTTC. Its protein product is CASKGGPPGLAGVEQFF.

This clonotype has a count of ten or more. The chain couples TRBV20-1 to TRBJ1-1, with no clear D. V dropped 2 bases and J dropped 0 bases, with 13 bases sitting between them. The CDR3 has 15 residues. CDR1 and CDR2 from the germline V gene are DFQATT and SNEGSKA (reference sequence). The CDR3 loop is CSARSGSNMNTEAFF. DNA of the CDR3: TGCAGTGCTAGATCCGGCAGCAACATGAACACTGAAGCTTTCTTT.

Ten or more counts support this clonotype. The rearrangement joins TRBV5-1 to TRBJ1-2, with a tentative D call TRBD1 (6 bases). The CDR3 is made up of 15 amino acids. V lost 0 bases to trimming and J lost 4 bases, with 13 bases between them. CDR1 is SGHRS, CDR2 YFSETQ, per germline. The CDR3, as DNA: TGCGCCAGCAGCTTGGATACAGGGAGGGGCTATGGCTACACCTTC. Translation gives CASSLDTGRGYGYTF.

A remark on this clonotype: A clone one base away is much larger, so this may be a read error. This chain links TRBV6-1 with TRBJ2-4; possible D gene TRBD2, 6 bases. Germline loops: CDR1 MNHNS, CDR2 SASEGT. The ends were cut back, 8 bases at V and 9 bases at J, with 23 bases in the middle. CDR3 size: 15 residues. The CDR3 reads CASGPAAEAGIIQYF. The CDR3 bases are TGTGCCAGCGGACCGGCGGCCGAGGCGGGAATCATTCAGTACTTC.

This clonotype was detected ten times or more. As DNA, the CDR3 is TGTGCCACCAGTGATCGCGTCGCTGAGCAGTTCTTC. This codes for CATSDRVAEQFF. J is TRBJ2-1 and V is TRBV24-1; no firm D call. Germline lookup yields CDR1 KGHDR and CDR2 SFDVKD. The CDR3 totals 12 residues. Trimming removed 3 bases at V and 9 bases at J, with 8 bases between.